One TCR beta chain is described in this entry. Antigen unknown. These data belong to a study of shared clonotypes between healthy human individuals. Study outcomes and limitations: A handful of donors shared 5% to 5.5% of their naive CD4 clonotypes. Deeper or shallower sequencing was expected to change how clonotypes are shared among donors.

The naive CD8 fraction comprised CD45RO-negative cells positively selected for CCR7 and excluded terminally differentiated effector memory CD45RA+ cells. The donors, healthy adults who were HIV-negative, had experienced no recent acute infections or vaccinations. Repertoires were generated with immunoSEQ multiplex PCR, while TCRdb's copy carries only in-frame clones and drops some. The sample yields about 2.1 million clones, roughly 91% seen once. The sequence was obtained from a man aged 18 to 29 in good health. Some clones in this sample may be carry-over from other donors' samples. Sequenced material: naive CD8+ T cells from PBMCs.

The CDR3: CASSLGQYTGELFF. DNA of the CDR3: TGTGCCAGCAGCTTGGGACAGTACACCGGGGAGCTGTTTTTT. The chain couples TRBV7-3 to TRBJ2-2; 7 positions match TRBD1. Unmatched junction bases numbered 1, after V lost 3 bases and J lost 3 bases. From germline, CDR1 is SGHTA and CDR2 FQGTGA. The CDR3 sequence is 14 residues long.